The 31 T cell receptor beta chains below all came from one sample that was sequenced in a study of blood T cell repertoires in COVID-19. Measured with immunoSEQ multiplex PCR; TCRdb has only the in-frame clones, and not every one. The table includes around 300,000 clones, roughly 89% detected once. Sequenced: PBMCs or T cells enriched from blood (not recorded which). These receptors came from a woman between 18 and 30 years old with acute COVID-19.

This clone has only a few counts. This rearrangement joins TRBV30 to TRBJ1-2; tentatively, D is TRBD1 (5 bases). Looked up from germline, CDR1 is GTSNPN and CDR2 is SVGIG (reference sequence). The CDR3 extends over 13 amino acids. V dropped 4 bases and J dropped 7 bases, with 16 bases sitting between them. The CDR3 sequence: CAWTRQKTLGYTF. CDR3 sequence (DNA): TGTGCCTGGACCCGACAGAAAACACTTGGCTACACCTTC.

The rearrangement joins TRBV28 to TRBJ2-7; no definite D call. The CDR3 length is 15 residues. V lost 5 bases to trimming and J lost 0 bases, with 14 bases between them. The V gene's germline CDR1 is MDHEN and CDR2 SYDVKM. The CDR3 sequence is CASSPEVPGSYEQYF. In nucleotides, the CDR3 is TGTGCCAGCAGTCCCGAGGTCCCGGGCTCCTACGAGCAGTACTTC.

The V and J genes are TRBV20-1 and TRBJ2-7, with 9 bases lining up with TRBD1. Trimming took 3 bases from V and 1 from J; bases not matched to a gene: 4. From germline, CDR1 is DFQATT and CDR2 SNEGSKA (reference sequence). There are 14 residues in the CDR3. CDR3 nucleotide sequence: TGCAGTGCTAGTGGGACAGGGAGGTCCTACGAGCAGTACTTC. As protein: CSASGTGRSYEQYF.

V and J are TRBV5-1 and TRBJ2-5; TRBD1 aligns across 8 bases. J lost 5 bases, V lost 4 bases, and 7 bases had no gene match. The V gene's germline CDR1 is SGHRS and CDR2 YFSETQ. This CDR3 spans 14 amino acids. DNA of the CDR3: TGCGCCAGCAGCCAGGTGACAGGGGACGAGACCCAGTACTTC. Its translation is CASSQVTGDETQYF.

The chain links TRBV7-2 to TRBJ2-3, with a weak D call TRBD1 (6 bases). The CDR3 contains 13 residues. Germline CDR1 is SGHTA and CDR2 is FQGNSA. The ends were cut back, 4 bases at V and 3 bases at J, with 8 bases in the middle. CDR3: CASSSTGTDTQYF. The CDR3 DNA is TGTGCCAGCAGCTCCACAGGGACAGATACGCAGTATTTT.

The rearrangement joins TRBV9 to TRBJ2-1; D remains ambiguous. The V gene lost 1 base and the J gene lost 10 bases, with 12 bases spanning the gap. The CDR3 contains 13 residues. CDR1 is SGDLS, CDR2 YYNGEE, per germline. DNA of the CDR3: TGTGCCAGCAGCGTAACCAGCCAGGCCGAGCAGTTCTTC. Amino acid sequence: CASSVTSQAEQFF.

The V and J genes are TRBV2 and TRBJ2-3, with 7 bases matching TRBD2. This CDR3 is built from 15 residues. V lost 10 bases, J lost 1 base, and 11 bases stayed unmatched. Germline values: CDR1 SNHLY, CDR2 FYNNEI. The CDR3 is CATSKLASRTDTQYF. The CDR3, as DNA: TGTGCCACCTCCAAACTAGCGAGCCGCACAGATACGCAGTATTTT.

In DNA, the CDR3 is TGTGCCAGCAGCTTGGGGTGGACATCTCACCTATCCTACGAGCAGTACTTC. Protein: CASSLGWTSHLSYEQYF. V and J are TRBV5-6 and TRBJ2-7, with a weak D call TRBD1 (5 bases). Germline loops: CDR1 SGHDT, CDR2 YYEEEE. V dropped 0 bases and J dropped 1 base, with 17 bases sitting between them. The CDR3 has 17 residues.

The V gene is TRBV10-3, the J gene TRBJ2-2; D may be TRBD2 (5 bases). Trimming shortened V by 8 bases and J by 5 bases, and 9 bases separated the two germline ends. The CDR3 loop spans 12 amino acids. Germline CDR1 reads ENHRY; CDR2 reads SYGVKD. The CDR3 is CAIGGRTGELFF. CDR3 coding DNA: TGTGCCATCGGAGGCCGGACCGGGGAGCTGTTTTTT.

The rearrangement joins TRBV7-8 to TRBJ1-1; 11 positions match TRBD1. CDR3 length: 15 residues. J gave up 5 bases and V 5 bases, and 7 bases lay outside the gene matches. Germline V gene data show CDR1 as SGHVS and CDR2 as FQNEAQ. The CDR3 spells CASSITGTGGTEAFF. CDR3 DNA sequence: TGTGCCAGCAGCATTACCGGGACAGGGGGAACTGAAGCTTTCTTT.

The CDR3 spells CAWTPGRGPNQPQHF. In DNA form, the CDR3 reads TGTGCCTGGACCCCCGGCAGGGGACCAAATCAGCCCCAGCATTTT. The gene calls are TRBV30 and TRBJ1-5, with D possibly matching TRBD1 (6 bases). This CDR3 contains 15 residues. V shed 4 bases and J shed 4 bases, with 17 bases lying between them. CDR1 is GTSNPN and CDR2 is SVGIG in the germline V gene (reference sequence).

The V call is TRBV2, the J call TRBJ2-1; D unclear. Germline V gene lookup returns CDR1 SNHLY and CDR2 FYNNEI. CDR3 length: 11 amino acids. The ends were cut back, 4 bases at V and 8 bases at J, with 6 bases in the middle. The CDR3 sequence: CASSAGHEQFF. CDR3 in DNA: TGTGCCAGCAGTGCTGGGCATGAGCAGTTCTTC.

This chain uses TRBV7-8 with TRBJ2-7, with D possibly TRBD1 on 7 matching bases. CDR1 is SGHVS and CDR2 is FQNEAQ in the germline V gene. The V end was cut by 7 bases, the J end by 2 bases, with 12 bases between. This CDR3 is 13 amino acids long. CDR3: CASMQGGTYEQYF. For the CDR3, the DNA is TGTGCCAGCATGCAGGGGGGAACCTACGAGCAGTACTTC.

The rearrangement joins TRBV6-1 to TRBJ2-1; D may be TRBD2 (5 bases). CDR3 length: 16 amino acids. CDR1 and CDR2 (germline): MNHNS, SASEGT. Trimming cost V 2 bases and J 5 bases, with 16 bases left between them. This chain's CDR3 is CASSETRLPPHNEQFF. The CDR3 nucleotides are TGTGCCAGCAGTGAAACCCGACTACCCCCGCACAATGAGCAGTTCTTC.

As DNA, the CDR3 is TGTGCCAGCAGCGCGGCCTACGAGCAGTACTTC. Its protein product is CASSAAYEQYF. The V gene is TRBV7-8, the J gene TRBJ2-7; D gene ambiguous. The CDR3 has 11 residues. From germline, CDR1 is SGHVS and CDR2 FQNEAQ. V gave up 5 bases and J gave up 2 bases, with 4 bases separating them.

The V call is TRBV19, the J call TRBJ2-2; D is perhaps TRBD1 (5 bases). This CDR3 spans 11 amino acids. Germline V gene sequence: CDR1 LNHDA, CDR2 SQIVND (reference sequence). The V end was cut by 6 bases, the J end by 6 bases, with 5 bases between. The CDR3 loop is CASRQAGELFF. CDR3 in DNA: TGTGCCAGTAGACAGGCCGGGGAGCTGTTTTTT. Looking up the rest from reference TRBV19 and TRBJ2-2 gives the full variable domain: DGGITQSPKYLFRKEGQNVTLSCEQNLNHDAMYWYRQDPGQGLRLIYYSQIVNDFQKGDIAEGYSVSREKKESFPLTVTSAQKNPTAFYLCASRQAGELFFGEGSRLTVL.

The CDR3 here is CAWTLRTTRSNEQFF. The CDR3 DNA follows: TGTGCCTGGACCCTCCGGACTACTCGCTCTAATGAGCAGTTCTTC. This chain uses TRBV30 with TRBJ2-1; possible D gene TRBD2, 6 bases. Between the trimmed V and J ends, which lost 4 bases and 7 bases, there was a span of 20 bases. CDR1 is GTSNPN, CDR2 SVGIG, per germline (reference sequence). The CDR3 has 15 amino acids.

V gene TRBV2 combines with J gene TRBJ2-5, with 8 bases lining up with TRBD2. Germline V lookup: CDR1 SNHLY, CDR2 FYNNEI. Trimming at V came to 3 bases and at J to 5 bases, leaving 2 bases not matched to a gene. CDR3 length: 13 amino acids. The CDR3 loop reads CASSEPGGETQYF. Here the CDR3 DNA reads TGTGCCAGCAGTGAGCCGGGGGGGGAGACCCAGTACTTC.

This chain links TRBV9 with TRBJ2-7, with a tentative D call TRBD2 (6 bases). The CDR3 length is 13 residues. From germline, CDR1 is SGDLS and CDR2 YYNGEE. Trimming stripped 0 bases from V and 6 bases from J, with 10 bases between. The CDR3 bases are TGTGCCAGCAGCGTAGCGGGAGAATCCGAGCAGTACTTC. Protein: CASSVAGESEQYF.

The chain links TRBV11-2 to TRBJ2-4, with D possibly being TRBD1 (6 bases). The CDR3 loop spans 15 amino acids. CDR1 and CDR2 (germline): SGHAT, FQNNGV. V was trimmed by 8 bases and J by 4 bases, leaving 18 bases between them. The CDR3 reads CASLDRAGTKNIQYF. In nucleotides, the CDR3 is TGTGCCAGCTTAGACCGGGCAGGGACAAAAAACATTCAGTACTTC.

The J gene is TRBJ2-1, the V gene TRBV6-4, with 11 bases matching TRBD2. Losses at the gene ends were 5 bases for V and 7 bases for J; bases not matched to a gene: 13. The CDR3 has 17 residues. The germline CDR1 and CDR2 sequences are MRHNA and SNTAGT. The CDR3 region has the DNA TGTGCCAGCAGTCCTACAGTACTAGCGGGAGTAGGGAATGAGCAGTTCTTC. This gives the protein CASSPTVLAGVGNEQFF.

The rearrangement uses TRBV11-2 and TRBJ2-1; D is unclear. Germline CDR1 and CDR2: SGHAT and FQNNGV. The CDR3 has 16 residues. Trimming pared 2 bases from V and 0 bases from J, leaving 11 bases between. CDR3 region: CASSLQRLSSYNEQFF. In nucleotides, the CDR3 is TGTGCCAGCAGCTTACAGCGCCTAAGCTCCTACAATGAGCAGTTCTTC.

The rearrangement joins TRBV7-2 to TRBJ2-3; D possibly corresponds to TRBD2 (6 bases). This CDR3 has 17 residues. The V and J ends lost 1 base and 4 bases respectively, with 18 bases between them. Per germline, CDR1 SGHTA and CDR2 FQGNSA. DNA of the CDR3: TGTGCCAGCAGCTTAGTTAGGGCTAGCGAACGACCAGATACGCAGTATTTT. Protein: CASSLVRASERPDTQYF. Using reference TRBV7-2 and TRBJ2-3 for the parts outside the CDR3, the full variable domain is GAGVSQSPSNKVTEKGKDVELRCDPISGHTALYWYRQSLGQGLEFLIYFQGNSAPDKSGLPSDRFSAERTGGSVSTLTIQRTQQEDSAVYLCASSLVRASERPDTQYFGPGTRLTVL.

The V gene is TRBV6-5, the J gene TRBJ2-5; 8 positions match TRBD2. Germline trimming cut 7 bases from V and 1 base from J; bases unmatched to any gene: 8. Germline CDR1 MNHEY, CDR2 SVGAGI. CDR3 length equals 15 residues. This CDR3 is CASTKIGGAQETQYF. In nucleotides, the CDR3 is TGTGCCAGCACTAAAATCGGGGGGGCCCAAGAGACCCAGTACTTC.

CDR3 in amino acids: CASSTPQGFSYEQYF. Written as DNA, the CDR3 is TGTGCCAGTAGTACCCCACAGGGTTTCTCCTACGAGCAGTACTTC. The gene calls are TRBV19 and TRBJ2-7, with D possibly matching TRBD1 (6 bases). The CDR3 spans 15 residues. V was shortened by 4 bases and J by 0 bases, with 13 bases between the two germline ends. Germline lookup yields CDR1 LNHDA and CDR2 SQIVND (reference sequence).

The chain combines TRBV5-1 with TRBJ1-4; 7 positions agree with TRBD1. Germline V gene data show CDR1 as SGHRS and CDR2 as YFSETQ. Trimming took 4 bases from V and 7 from J; bases not matched to a gene: 7. The CDR3 runs to 14 residues. For the CDR3, the DNA is TGCGCCAGCAGCCGTGGAGGGGGCAGTGAAAAACTGTTTTTT. This encodes CASSRGGGSEKLFF.

V usage is TRBV2 and J usage is TRBJ2-7; 7 positions match TRBD1. This CDR3 is built from 13 residues. CDR1 SNHLY and CDR2 FYNNEI come from the germline V gene. V lost 4 bases to trimming and J lost 2 bases; unmatched junction nucleotides: 2. The CDR3 loop is CASSGQGTYEQYF. The CDR3 DNA reads as TGTGCCAGCAGTGGACAGGGAACCTACGAGCAGTACTTC.

The rearrangement uses TRBV18 and TRBJ1-5; TRBD1 matches 9 bases. V lost 3 bases to trimming and J lost 4 bases; unmatched junction nucleotides: 7. Looked up from germline, CDR1 is KGHSH and CDR2 is LQKENI. The CDR3 is made up of 16 amino acids. CDR3: CASSPTGGPGNQPQHF. The CDR3 nucleotides read TGTGCCAGCTCACCTACAGGGGGCCCTGGAAATCAGCCCCAGCATTTT.

This chain connects TRBV19 to TRBJ1-1, with no clear D. Between the trimmed V and J ends, which lost 10 bases and 1 base, there was a span of 13 bases. In germline, CDR1 is LNHDA, CDR2 SQIVND (reference sequence). The CDR3 is made up of 13 amino acids. CDR3 sequence (DNA): TGTGCCACAAGCGGATACCAGAACACTGAAGCTTTCTTT. Translating gives CATSGYQNTEAFF.

This chain links TRBV12-3 or TRBV12-4 with TRBJ2-1, with 7 bases aligning to TRBD2. The junction had 13 bases not matched to a gene; V was cut back by 8 bases and J by 12 bases. This CDR3 comprises 13 residues. CDR3 bases: TGTGCCAGCGGGATTGGACTAGGCGGGGGGCAGTTCTTC. This encodes CASGIGLGGGQFF.

This clone has only one observation. The chain has TRBV18 and TRBJ2-1; TRBD2 matches 11 bases. CDR3 length: 16 residues. V trimming: 3 bases; J trimming: 3 bases; junction bases outside the gene matches: 4. Germline-derived CDR1 and CDR2 are KGHSH and LQKENI. The CDR3: CASSPTTSGIYNEQFF. The CDR3 DNA reads as TGTGCCAGCTCACCTACGACTAGCGGGATCTACAATGAGCAGTTCTTC.